The 22 T cell receptor beta chains reported below all come from one sample, sequenced in a study of shared clonotypes between healthy human individuals (dated by TCRdb to 2018 to 2021). Preparation of the library involved the immunoSEQ multiplex PCR assay. Imported from immuneACCESS, the table was reduced by TCRdb to in-frame sequences with V and J called. These copies leave out some clones; in studies compared against another copy, an unresolved V gene accounts for under half, and the cause of the remainder is not known. The sample yields under 600,000 clones; roughly 95% were counted once. The ten most abundant clones make up about 0.068% of the sample. Sequencing was done on a sample of naive CD4+ T cells sorted from blood. The intended sense of this specimen's cell subset or site label: CD45RA+ positively selected. These receptor sequences come from a woman younger than 45 in good health.

Here the CDR3 DNA reads TGTGCCAGCAGTAGGGGGGACACTGAAGCTTTCTTT. It translates to CASSRGDTEAFF. The rearrangement links TRBV28 to TRBJ1-1; possibly TRBD1 for D (6 bases). The CDR3 covers 12 residues. V lost 5 bases and J 3 bases, leaving 7 bases between the germline ends. Germline CDR1 MDHEN, CDR2 SYDVKM.

This sequence joins TRBV2 and TRBJ2-7, with D maybe TRBD2 (5 bases). The CDR3 contains 13 residues. Trimming took 9 bases from V and 6 from J, leaving 18 bases between them. Per germline, CDR1 SNHLY and CDR2 FYNNEI. Here the CDR3 reads CASPRTPGGEQYF. CDR3 sequence (DNA): TGTGCCAGTCCTCGGACTCCGGGCGGCGAGCAGTACTTC. Together with reference TRBV2 and TRBJ2-7, the CDR3 gives the full variable domain: EPEVTQTPSHQVTQMGQEVILRCVPISNHLYFYWYRQILGQKVEFLVSFYNNEISEKSEIFDDQFSVERPDGSNFTLKIRSTKLEDSAMYFCASPRTPGGEQYFGPGTRLTVT.

J is TRBJ2-7 and V is TRBV4-1; the D gene could be TRBD1 or TRBD2 (5 bases each). This CDR3 has 16 amino acids. V was shortened by 1 base and J by 0 bases, with 13 bases between the two germline ends. Germline CDR1 MGHRA, CDR2 YSYEKL. Here the CDR3 DNA reads TGCGCCAGCAGCCAAGGAGGGGCAGGGAGCTCCTACGAGCAGTACTTC. Protein product: CASSQGGAGSSYEQYF.

The chain has TRBV29-1 and TRBJ2-3; 16 bases map to TRBD2. The length of the CDR3 is 15 residues. Trimming took 7 bases from V and 4 from J; bases not matched to a gene: 5. The germline V gene encodes CDR1 SQVTM and CDR2 ANQGSEA. For the CDR3, the DNA is TGCAGCGGGGGACTAGCGGGAGGGCCGTCAGATACGCAGTATTTT. Translating it yields CSGGLAGGPSDTQYF.

The V call is TRBV5-1, the J call TRBJ2-1; TRBD2 aligns across 12 bases. CDR1 SGHRS and CDR2 YFSETQ come from the germline V gene. With V trimmed by 3 bases and J by 5 bases, 9 bases remained unmatched. This CDR3 is built from 17 residues. CDR3 loop: CASSWRTSGKYDNEQFF. CDR3 nucleotide sequence: TGCGCCAGCAGCTGGCGGACTAGCGGGAAATATGACAATGAGCAGTTCTTC.

This clone occurred once. V and J are TRBV6-1 and TRBJ2-7; tentatively, D is TRBD2 (6 bases). Germline CDR1 is MNHNS and CDR2 is SASEGT. CDR3 size: 14 residues. V lost 7 bases and J lost 0, with 13 bases in between. CDR3 sequence: CASTASASSYEQYF. In DNA form, the CDR3 reads TGTGCCAGCACCGCTAGCGCGAGCTCCTACGAGCAGTACTTC.

The rearrangement joins TRBV6-5 to TRBJ1-5, with D possibly matching TRBD1 (5 bases). CDR3 length equals 12 residues. V shed 6 bases and J shed 6 bases, with 9 bases lying between them. Germline V CDR1 and CDR2: MNHEY, SVGAGI. CDR3 region: CASSGAGQPQHF. CDR3 DNA: TGTGCCAGCAGCGGGGCAGGTCAGCCCCAGCATTTT.

The V gene is TRBV27, the J gene TRBJ2-7, with TRBD2 matching 8 bases. V shed 6 bases and J 4 bases; nucleotides not matched to a gene: 8. CDR1 MNHEY and CDR2 SMNVEV come from the germline V gene (reference sequence). This CDR3 contains 14 residues. CDR3 region: CASRVAGTRYEQYF. The DNA of the CDR3 is TGTGCCAGCAGAGTAGCGGGGACCAGGTACGAGCAGTACTTC.

This chain uses TRBV19 with TRBJ1-2; TRBD1 might be the D (6 bases). In germline, CDR1 is LNHDA, CDR2 SQIVND (reference sequence). Trimming cost V 4 bases and J 2 bases, with 11 bases left between them. There are 14 residues in the CDR3. The CDR3, as DNA: TGTGCCAGTAGTAAAGGACAGCCCAACTATGGCTACACCTTC. Its translation: CASSKGQPNYGYTF.

The chain uses TRBV28 and TRBJ2-5; maybe TRBD1 (5 bases). The end of the DNA is better explained by TRBJ2-7, so the J call may be wrong. Germline lookup yields CDR1 MDHEN and CDR2 SYDVKM. This CDR3 has 14 residues. The CDR3 spells CASRVGVRSYEQYF. As DNA, the CDR3 is TGTGCCAGCCGGGTAGGGGTGAGATCCTACGAGCAGTACTTC.

The CDR3 is CAISESGTAAGTGELFF. DNA of the CDR3: TGTGCCATCAGTGAGTCAGGGACCGCAGCGGGCACCGGGGAGCTGTTTTTT. The chain employs TRBV10-3 and TRBJ2-2; possibly TRBD2 for D (6 bases). The CDR3 is 17 amino acids. V was shortened by 0 bases and J by 4 bases, with 15 bases between the two germline ends. Germline V gene lookup returns CDR1 ENHRY and CDR2 SYGVKD.

V is TRBV28 and J is TRBJ2-5; 8 bases agree with TRBD1. This CDR3 is built from 12 residues. Looked up from germline, CDR1 is MDHEN and CDR2 is SYDVKM. V gave up 6 bases and J gave up 5 bases; unmatched junction bases: 2. Here the CDR3 reads CASRRDRETQYF. CDR3 coding DNA: TGTGCCAGCAGAAGGGACAGGGAGACCCAGTACTTC.

The rearrangement links TRBV5-1 to TRBJ2-5; 7 positions agree with TRBD2. The CDR3 totals 14 residues. Germline loops: CDR1 SGHRS, CDR2 YFSETQ. After removal of 4 bases from V and 4 bases from J, the junction contained 7 bases not matched to a gene. CDR3 nucleotides: TGCGCCAGCAGCCCCTCAGGGAGGGGAGAGACCCAGTACTTC. Translation gives CASSPSGRGETQYF.

V gene TRBV20-1 combines with J gene TRBJ2-7, with 7 bases that match TRBD1. V shed 5 bases, J shed 12 bases, and the junction held 10 bases outside the gene matches. The germline V gene encodes CDR1 DFQATT and CDR2 SNEGSKA (reference sequence). This CDR3 has 11 residues. CDR3 coding DNA: TGCAGTGCTTCTTACCGCGGACAGGCGTACTTC. This sequence encodes CSASYRGQAYF.

V and J are TRBV18 and TRBJ2-3, with D possibly being TRBD2 (5 bases). The CDR3 extends over 16 amino acids. Germline V gene sequence: CDR1 KGHSH, CDR2 LQKENI. The ends were cut back, 4 bases at V and 2 bases at J, with 16 bases in the middle. For the CDR3, the DNA is TGTGCCAGCTCACGAGAGGGCGGGTGGAACACAGATACGCAGTATTTT. This gives the protein CASSREGGWNTDTQYF. Complete variable domain (other parts from reference TRBV18 and TRBJ2-3): NAGVMQNPRHLVRRRGQEARLRCSPMKGHSHVYWYRQLPEEGLKFMVYLQKENIIDESGMPKERFSAEFPKEGPSILRIQQVVRGDSAAYFCASSREGGWNTDTQYFGPGTRLTVL.

The chain carries TRBV7-2 and TRBJ1-1; no definite D call. The germline V gene encodes CDR1 SGHTA and CDR2 FQGNSA. The CDR3 has 14 amino acids. V was pared by 7 bases and J by 7 bases, with 19 bases between. The CDR3 DNA is TGTGCCAGCAACGGCTACACGGAGTTTGGTGAAGCTTTCTTT. Amino acid sequence: CASNGYTEFGEAFF.

The rearrangement uses TRBV5-5 and TRBJ2-7; D could derive from TRBD1 or TRBD2 (5 bases each). Germline V gives CDR1 SGHKS, CDR2 YYEKEE (reference sequence). Trimming removed 0 bases at V and 6 bases at J, with 13 bases between. The CDR3 contains 14 residues. Written as DNA, the CDR3 is TGTGCCAGCAGCTTGGATCCGGGGCTCCGCGAGCAGTACTTC. Translating it yields CASSLDPGLREQYF.

This chain connects TRBV28 to TRBJ2-7, with 10 bases matching TRBD1. CDR3 size: 18 residues. Trimming took 2 bases from V and 3 from J; bases not matched to a gene: 13. The germline gives CDR1 MDHEN, CDR2 SYDVKM. The CDR3 DNA sequence: TGTGCCAGCAGTTTAAGTACGGGACAGGGGAAAGCTAACTACGAGCAGTACTTC. It is translated as CASSLSTGQGKANYEQYF.

CDR3 sequence reads: CASSLAGSGSLTDEQFF. CDR3 nucleotide sequence: TGCGCCAGCAGCTTGGCCGGGAGCGGGAGTTTAACGGATGAGCAGTTCTTC. V gene TRBV5-1 combines with J gene TRBJ2-1; 8 nucleotides match TRBD2. This CDR3 has 17 amino acids. Germline lookup yields CDR1 SGHRS and CDR2 YFSETQ. The ends lost 0 bases at V and 8 bases at J; junction bases unmatched: 13.

This rearrangement joins TRBV7-2 to TRBJ1-1; the D gene is possibly TRBD1 (5 bases). Germline V gene lookup returns CDR1 SGHTA and CDR2 FQGNSA. This CDR3 is 16 amino acids long. The V gene lost 5 bases and the J gene lost 2 bases, with 18 bases spanning the gap. CDR3 region: CASSQKSRDYNTEAFF. The CDR3 DNA reads TGTGCCAGCAGCCAAAAGAGCAGGGATTACAACACTGAAGCTTTCTTT.

V is TRBV19 and J is TRBJ2-3; D is undetermined. Germline CDR1 reads LNHDA; CDR2 reads SQIVND (reference sequence). The germline V and J ends were trimmed by 7 bases and 0 bases, with 11 bases remaining between them. The CDR3 covers 14 residues. The CDR3 nucleotides read TGTGCCAGTATGAGTGGCGGCAGCACAGATACGCAGTATTTT. It translates to CASMSGGSTDTQYF. The variable domain in full, with the rest retrieved from reference TRBV19 and TRBJ2-3, is DGGITQSPKYLFRKEGQNVTLSCEQNLNHDAMYWYRQDPGQGLRLIYYSQIVNDFQKGDIAEGYSVSREKKESFPLTVTSAQKNPTAFYLCASMSGGSTDTQYFGPGTRLTVL.

This chain links TRBV5-4 with TRBJ1-1; the D is unclear. The CDR3 extends over 14 amino acids. V was shortened by 4 bases and J by 5 bases, with 15 bases between the two germline ends. Germline V gene sequence: CDR1 SGHNT, CDR2 YYREEE (reference sequence). In DNA form, the CDR3 reads TGTGCCAGCAGCACCGGGAACCCAAAGACTGAAGCTTTCTTT. It specifies CASSTGNPKTEAFF.